The 6 T cell receptor beta chains listed next were all sequenced from one sample in a study of beta chain features in type 1 diabetes. Since all of the isolated RNA was reverse transcribed, expressed TCRB transcripts were what got sequenced. Libraries were prepared by immunoSEQ multiplex PCR; TCRdb keeps only in-frame clonotypes and omits some of them. The data hold under 900,000 clones, with 17% observed a single time. Sequencing used naive CD4+ T cells from blood. Receptors were obtained from a woman younger than 30 in good health.

Turning to this clone: The junction shows a germline mismatch at one end, possibly a read error. The V call is TRBV28, the J call TRBJ2-5, with a weak D call TRBD2 (6 bases). The V gene's germline CDR1 is MDHEN and CDR2 SYDVKM. The CDR3 spans 13 residues. The CDR3: CASSLGGTAIVNF. DNA for the CDR3: TGTGCCAGCAGTTTAGGGGGGACGGCGATCGTCAACTTC. The full variable domain, with the rest looked up from reference TRBV28 and TRBJ2-5, is DVKVTQSSRYLVKRTGEKVFLECVQDMDHENMFWYRQDPGLGLRLIYFSYDVKMKEKGDIPEGYSVSREKKERFSLILESASTNQTSMYLCASSLGGTAIVNFGPGTRLLVL.

In this sample, this clone turned up a few times. The genes are TRBV7-2 and TRBJ1-1; D ambiguous. This CDR3 region has 14 residues. Germline values: CDR1 SGHTA, CDR2 FQGNSA. The V end was cut by 2 bases, the J end by 2 bases, with 9 bases between. This chain's CDR3 is CASSLFGVNTEAFF. The CDR3 DNA is TGTGCCAGCAGCTTATTCGGCGTAAACACTGAAGCTTTCTTT.

The rearrangement links TRBV6-5 to TRBJ2-7; the match to TRBD2 covers 14 bases. Germline values: CDR1 MNHEY, CDR2 SVGAGI. V dropped 6 bases and J dropped 6; count of bases not matched to a gene: 4. The CDR3 totals 14 residues. The CDR3 DNA reads as TGTGCCAGCAGATTTGGACTAGCGGGAGGCGAGCAGTACTTC. As protein: CASRFGLAGGEQYF.

CDR3 DNA: TGTGCCAGCAGCTTAGATCGCCTAGCGGGAGGAGAGCAGTTCTTC. Its translation is CASSLDRLAGGEQFF. The chain combines TRBV7-8 with TRBJ2-1; 11 bases are a match to TRBD2. Germline CDR1 is SGHVS and CDR2 is FQNEAQ. The CDR3 contains 15 residues. The V segment lost 1 base and the J segment 10 bases; nucleotides outside the gene matches: 6.

The gene calls are TRBV14 and TRBJ2-2; a weak D match, TRBD1 (6 bases). Germline V CDR1 and CDR2: SGHDN, FVKESK. V dropped 6 bases and J dropped 6 bases, with 14 bases sitting between them. The CDR3 covers 14 residues. CDR3 region: CASSPYTGPGELFF. DNA of the CDR3: TGTGCCAGCAGTCCTTATACAGGGCCCGGGGAGCTGTTTTTT.

This clone appeared a single time. J is TRBJ2-3 and V is TRBV9, with D possibly called TRBD1 or TRBD2 (5 bases each). CDR1 SGDLS and CDR2 YYNGEE come from the germline V gene. Trimming took 0 bases from V and 6 from J, leaving 14 bases between them. The length of the CDR3 is 15 residues. CDR3 residues: CASSVDGTPLDTQYF. CDR3 in DNA: TGTGCCAGCAGCGTAGATGGGACCCCACTGGATACGCAGTATTTT.